This TCR beta chain originates from a study of cytomegalovirus exposure and HLA in healthy donors. Study details: Assignment to the Caucasian-associated ancestry cluster applied to less than 85% of the roughly 420 genotyped donors.

Comment on this clone: Its antigen is not known.

Broader study findings: In a later analysis, across HLA loci, associated TCR counts were highest for DRB1, lowest for HLA-C. TCR beta V segments were, for the most part, productive about 90% or about 30% of the time in an earlier analysis.

The CDR3 consists of 13 residues. Germline-derived CDR1 and CDR2 are SEHNR and FQNEAQ (reference sequence). Trimming removed 2 bases at V and 5 bases at J, with 9 bases between. A multiplex PCR was run with 60 Vbeta primers and 13 Jbeta primers. In the source study's methods: Among the unique TCR beta chains that a later analysis counted, 80 million to 100 million in all, roughly 11 million were shared. Measured with immunoSEQ multiplex PCR; TCRdb has only the in-frame clones, and not every one. V and J calls and clone size follow that table, whereas D and trimming were derived from the DNA. The data show around 270,000 clones, under 90% seen once.

The source material was PBMCs. The chain carries TRBV7-9 and TRBJ2-5; D remains ambiguous. The clonotype originates from a girl aged 2-9 years in good health and CMV-seronegative. Written as DNA, the CDR3 is TGTGCCAGCAGCTTAAACCAAGCGGAGACCCAGTACTTC. Amino acids: CASSLNQAETQYF.